Here is one T cell receptor beta chain with its context. The antigen is unknown. Blood sampling was done at baseline, cycle 4 day 1, and cycle 7 day 1. This record comes from a study of OX40 agonist ivuxolimab in advanced cancers. At the level of the study: A male proportion of about 84% was recorded, with mean age 60 years and range about 23 to 90.

Method: immunoSEQ multiplex PCR; TCRdb's copy keeps in-frame clones and lacks some. The table includes just over 95,000 clones, around 85% detected once. Trimming pared 4 bases from V and 3 bases from J, leaving 13 bases between. The CDR3 loop spans 14 amino acids. Per the germline V gene, CDR1 is SGHRS and CDR2 is YFSETQ. Findings and caveats of the study: At 0.1 to 3.0 mg/kg, clonal expansion of CD4+ and CD8+ blood T cells had occurred by week 6.

This clonotype was obtained from an adult with an advanced solid tumor such as melanoma, head and neck, liver or kidney cancer. The sequenced sample was CD4+ or CD8+ T cells sorted from blood, obtained in a trial of the OX40 agonist ivuxolimab. The rearrangement joins TRBV5-1 to TRBJ2-5; tentatively, D is TRBD1 (6 bases). CDR3 region: CASSTTGREETQYF. The DNA of the CDR3 is TGCGCCAGCAGCACAACAGGGCGTGAAGAGACCCAGTACTTC.